This T cell receptor beta chain originates from a study of read filtering for tumor transcriptome and immune sequencing. Study at large: Mean patient age was roughly 66 years, range about 47 to 85; 17 male, more than 11 female. By R-ISS, stages I, II and III held about 8, 17 and 7 patients.

Between the trimmed V and J ends, which lost 1 base and 1 base, there was a span of 13 bases. The CDR3 contains 15 residues. CDR1 is DFQATT, CDR2 SNEGSKA, per germline (reference sequence). Study results and caveats: Without single-read clonotypes, shared clonotype proportions correlated more between IR-seq and RNA-seq.

This clonotype was seen ten or more times. Its antigen is not identified. The library was built from roughly 400 ng RNA with molecular barcoded adaptors for alpha/delta and beta/gamma chains. TCRdb independently ran MiXCR on the reads; one entry per CDR3 protein. Of 50,000 to 65,000 distinct CDR3 sequences in the sample, 9% to 15% were seen once. V gene TRBV20-1 combines with J gene TRBJ1-1, with D possibly matching TRBD1 (6 bases). The source is a donor at least 40 years old with multiple myeloma. Input material: a population of CD138-negative cells sorted from bone marrow. In DNA, the CDR3 is TGCAGTGCTAGAGGGGGGCTCAGGGAGAACACTGAAGCTTTCTTT. As protein: CSARGGLRENTEAFF.